One sample yielded the 8 T cell receptor beta chains listed below, sequenced in a study of OX40 agonist ivuxolimab in advanced cancers. The data were produced by immunoSEQ multiplex PCR, yet TCRdb's version contains in-frame clones alone and is incomplete. The sample yields 53,000 or so clones, 84% seen once. This specimen consisted of CD4+ or CD8+ T cells sorted from blood, obtained in a trial of the OX40 agonist ivuxolimab. The receptors come from an adult with an advanced solid tumor such as melanoma, head and neck, liver or kidney cancer.

V gene TRBV27 combines with J gene TRBJ2-1; 9 bases are shared with TRBD2. Trimming took 6 bases from V and 3 from J; bases not matched to a gene: 6. Per the germline V gene, CDR1 is MNHEY and CDR2 is SMNVEV (reference sequence). The CDR3 covers 15 residues. CDR3 DNA sequence: TGTGCCAGCAGAGGCGGGACTAGCAACTACAATGAGCAGTTCTTC. This gives the protein CASRGGTSNYNEQFF.

This chain joins TRBV5-1 and TRBJ2-7, with D possibly being TRBD2 (7 bases). The germline gives CDR1 SGHRS, CDR2 YFSETQ. The CDR3 runs 15 residues. With 0 bases removed from V and 2 bases from J, the gap between germline ends came to 12 bases. CDR3 amino acids: CASSLGTGRAYEQYF. In DNA form, the CDR3 reads TGCGCCAGCAGCTTGGGAACAGGGAGGGCCTACGAGCAGTACTTC.

This clone has a single count. V and J are TRBV6-6 and TRBJ1-5; TRBD1 matches at 11 bases. Losses at the gene ends were 4 bases for V and 3 bases for J; bases not matched to a gene: 2. Germline V gene lookup returns CDR1 MNHNY and CDR2 SVGAGI (reference sequence). This CDR3 has 15 residues. The CDR3 is CASSWTGGYNQPQHF. CDR3 DNA: TGTGCCAGCAGTTGGACAGGGGGCTACAATCAGCCCCAGCATTTT.

This chain joins TRBV29-1 and TRBJ1-3, with D possibly being TRBD1 (6 bases). This CDR3 has 13 residues. Germline values: CDR1 SQVTM, CDR2 ANQGSEA. Trimming cost V 5 bases and J 2 bases, with 10 bases left between them. CDR3 nucleotides: TGCAGCGTTCGTACAGGGACTGGAAACACCATATATTTT. As protein: CSVRTGTGNTIYF.

This clone occurred once. This chain connects TRBV7-3 to TRBJ2-2; D tentatively reads TRBD1 or TRBD2 (5 bases each). The CDR3 spans 12 residues. Germline CDR1 reads SGHTA; CDR2 reads FQGTGA. Trimming removed 4 bases at V and 9 bases at J, with 9 bases between. CDR3 protein: CASSSPGRELFF. The CDR3 bases are TGTGCCAGCAGCTCGCCGGGGCGGGAGCTGTTTTTT. Supplemented by reference TRBV7-3 and TRBJ2-2, the full variable domain reads GAGVSQTPSNKVTEKGKYVELRCDPISGHTALYWYRQSLGQGPEFLIYFQGTGAADDSGLPNDRFFAVRPEGSVSTLKIQRTERGDSAVYLCASSSPGRELFFGEGSRLTVL.

The genes are TRBV6-5 and TRBJ1-2; TRBD1 matches 8 bases. This CDR3 comprises 13 residues. With 5 bases clipped from V and 4 bases from J, the junction kept 3 bases outside the gene matches. CDR1 MNHEY and CDR2 SVGAGI come from the germline V gene. The CDR3 here is CASSETGGYGYTF. The CDR3 region has the DNA TGTGCCAGCAGTGAAACAGGGGGCTATGGCTACACCTTC.

The chain combines TRBV7-2 with TRBJ2-5, with D unresolved. This CDR3 has 15 residues. CDR1 is SGHTA, CDR2 FQGNSA, per germline. Trimming removed 0 bases from V and 1 base from J, with 9 bases in between. The CDR3: CASSLAGQTQETQYF. CDR3 bases: TGTGCCAGCAGCTTAGCCGGCCAGACCCAAGAGACCCAGTACTTC.

This clone occurred a few times. V usage is TRBV27 and J usage is TRBJ1-3, with 8 bases fitting TRBD1. The germline V gene encodes CDR1 MNHEY and CDR2 SMNVEV (reference sequence). With V trimmed by 5 bases and J by 7 bases, 10 bases remained unmatched. This CDR3 is built from 15 residues. CDR3 coding DNA: TGTGCCAGCAGTCTAACCGGGACAGGTCCGAACACCATATATTTT. This encodes CASSLTGTGPNTIYF.